The 28 T cell receptor beta chains in this list originate from one sample, sequenced in a study of OX40 agonist ivuxolimab in advanced cancers. Sequencing was performed with immunoSEQ multiplex PCR; in TCRdb, only in-frame clones are kept and a portion is missing. The sample lists around 80,000 clones; about 85% were seen once. This specimen was CD4+ or CD8+ T cells sorted from blood, taken in a trial of the OX40 agonist ivuxolimab. The receptors derive from an adult with an advanced solid tumor such as melanoma, head and neck, liver or kidney cancer.

This rearrangement joins TRBV9 to TRBJ1-1, with D tentatively TRBD1 (5 bases). The V end was cut by 3 bases, the J end by 5 bases, with 17 bases between. The germline V gene encodes CDR1 SGDLS and CDR2 YYNGEE. The CDR3 consists of 15 residues. The CDR3 here is CASSADSLEGTEAFF. The CDR3 region has the DNA TGTGCCAGCAGCGCCGACAGTCTAGAAGGGACTGAAGCTTTCTTT.

The sample holds one count of this clone. The chain links TRBV6-4 to TRBJ2-3; the match to TRBD1 covers 8 bases. Germline-derived CDR1 and CDR2 are MRHNA and SNTAGT. This CDR3 has 14 residues. J was trimmed by 5 bases and V by 5 bases; bases with no gene match: 6. This CDR3 reads CASSPQGAEDTQYF. CDR3 nucleotide sequence: TGTGCCAGCAGTCCCCAGGGGGCCGAAGATACGCAGTATTTT.

The chain employs TRBV30 and TRBJ1-2; 8 bases align to TRBD1. Germline V lookup: CDR1 GTSNPN, CDR2 SVGIG (reference sequence). This CDR3 has 12 amino acids. The V gene end was trimmed by 5 bases and the J gene end by 10 bases; junction bases not matched to a gene: 9. The DNA for the CDR3 is TGTGCCTGGGGGGTCCAGGGGGCTGACTACACCTTC. Its protein is CAWGVQGADYTF.

This clone has just a few counts. The rearrangement joins TRBV7-3 to TRBJ1-1; 9 bases are a match to TRBD1. The CDR3 has 16 amino acids. The trim removed 3 bases at V and 5 bases at J, leaving 10 bases unmatched. Germline V gene sequence: CDR1 SGHTA, CDR2 FQGTGA. In nucleotides, the CDR3 is TGTGCCAGCAGCTTCAACCCGGGACAGGGAAGGACTGAAGCTTTCTTT. Protein: CASSFNPGQGRTEAFF.

The chain employs TRBV6-6 and TRBJ2-7, with D unclear. CDR3 length: 13 residues. Looked up from germline, CDR1 is MNHNY and CDR2 is SVGAGI (reference sequence). The ends were cut back, 2 bases at V and 0 bases at J, with 5 bases in the middle. The CDR3 protein is CASSYGISYEQYF. In DNA form, the CDR3 reads TGTGCCAGCAGTTACGGAATCTCCTACGAGCAGTACTTC.

This clone was seen a handful of times. Other DNA sequences in the sample encode the same CDR3. The chain has TRBV11-2 and TRBJ1-1; D possibly corresponds to TRBD1 (5 bases). Germline V gene data show CDR1 as SGHAT and CDR2 as FQNNGV. Trimming pared 0 bases from V and 2 bases from J, leaving 10 bases between. The CDR3 totals 15 residues. The CDR3 sequence: CASSLEPGSNTEAFF. In DNA, the CDR3 is TGTGCCAGCAGCTTAGAGCCAGGGAGTAACACTGAAGCTTTCTTT.

This clone is deemed medium-sized. The V call is TRBV14, the J call TRBJ1-6; TRBD1 matches 7 bases. Germline CDR1 SGHDN, CDR2 FVKESK. V gave up 1 base and J gave up 7 bases; unmatched junction bases: 10. The CDR3 has 17 residues. CDR3 DNA: TGTGCCAGCAGCCAAGTTGCGCCGACAGGGATCAATTCACCCCTCCACTTT. Translation: CASSQVAPTGINSPLHF.

This clone was counted only a few times. The CDR3 sequence is CASSLVGGYNEQFF. The CDR3 bases are TGCGCCAGCAGCTTGGTTGGAGGCTACAATGAGCAGTTCTTC. The chain joins TRBV5-1 to TRBJ2-1; TRBD2 is a possible D gene (5 bases). V lost 0 bases and J 3 bases, leaving 7 bases between the germline ends. The CDR3 is 14 amino acids. Germline V lookup: CDR1 SGHRS, CDR2 YFSETQ.

The chain carries TRBV4-2 and TRBJ1-2, with D unclear. Per the germline V gene, CDR1 is LGHNA and CDR2 is YNFKEQ. V lost 1 base and J lost 0, with 6 bases in between. The CDR3 spans 14 residues. DNA for the CDR3: TGTGCCAGCAGCCAAGGGCAGTCTAACTATGGCTACACCTTC. The encoded protein is CASSQGQSNYGYTF.

The chain joins TRBV19 to TRBJ1-5, with TRBD1 as a possible D gene (5 bases). Trimming removed 8 bases from V and 7 bases from J, with 12 bases in between. The CDR3 runs to 12 residues. Germline V gives CDR1 LNHDA, CDR2 SQIVND (reference sequence). CDR3 nucleotides: TGTGCCAGTGGTCCAGGGAACCAGCCCCAGCATTTT. Its translation: CASGPGNQPQHF.

The chain has TRBV27 and TRBJ1-1; no definite D call. The germline V gene encodes CDR1 MNHEY and CDR2 SMNVEV (reference sequence). This CDR3 has 13 residues. V lost 5 bases and J lost 5, with 12 bases in between. In nucleotides, the CDR3 is TGTGCCAGCAGTCTGTATGGCGGGACTGAAGCTTTCTTT. Translated: CASSLYGGTEAFF.

The chain carries TRBV5-3 and TRBJ2-3, with 7 positions matching TRBD1. TRBV5-3 is an ORF for which the function is uncertain. The V and J ends lost 1 base and 5 bases, in that order; junction bases with no gene match: 19. This CDR3 has 19 residues. The CDR3 protein is CARSLFTNIGQGVRDTQYF. The CDR3 region has the DNA TGTGCCAGAAGCTTGTTTACAAACATCGGGCAGGGGGTAAGAGATACGCAGTATTTT.

This rearrangement joins TRBV30 to TRBJ1-1; 7 bases agree with TRBD1. This CDR3 has 13 amino acids. The V gene's germline CDR1 is GTSNPN and CDR2 SVGIG (reference sequence). With 1 base clipped from V and 5 bases from J, the junction kept 4 bases outside the gene matches. The DNA for the CDR3 is TGTGCCTGGAGTGGACAGGGCAGAACTGAAGCTTTCTTT. Amino acids: CAWSGQGRTEAFF. The full variable domain, its missing parts supplied by reference TRBV30 and TRBJ1-1, is SQTIHQWPATLVQPVGSPLSLECTVEGTSNPNLYWYRQAAGRGLQLLFYSVGIGQISSEVPQNLSASRPQDRQFILSSKKLLLSDSGFYLCAWSGQGRTEAFFGQGTRLTVV.

The rearrangement uses TRBV6-5 and TRBJ2-7, with D hard to call. Germline lookup yields CDR1 MNHEY and CDR2 SVGAGI. The V and J ends lost 6 bases and 0 bases respectively, with 15 bases between them. The CDR3 covers 15 residues. The CDR3: CASSRSASSSYEQYF. The CDR3 DNA follows: TGTGCCAGCAGCCGGAGCGCGAGCAGCTCCTACGAGCAGTACTTC.

Here the CDR3 DNA reads TGTGCCAGCAGTTCCGGGACACAAAGCAATCAGCCCCAGCATTTT. This gives the protein CASSSGTQSNQPQHF. The chain has TRBV6-1 and TRBJ1-5; a possible D gene is TRBD1 (6 bases). This CDR3 has 15 residues. Trimming took off 5 bases at V and 1 base at J, with 12 bases between the two ends. The germline gives CDR1 MNHNS, CDR2 SASEGT.

The chain joins TRBV10-3 to TRBJ2-1; a possible D gene is TRBD1 (6 bases). The CDR3 has 12 residues. Germline CDR1 is ENHRY and CDR2 is SYGVKD. V was clipped by 3 bases and J by 6 bases, with 6 bases between them. In nucleotides, the CDR3 is TGTGCCATCAGTGACAGGGGCAATGAGCAGTTCTTC. Its translation: CAISDRGNEQFF.

The chain couples TRBV7-9 to TRBJ2-7, with D tentatively TRBD2 (6 bases). This CDR3 contains 15 residues. Germline loops: CDR1 SEHNR, CDR2 FQNEAQ (reference sequence). Trimming took 2 bases from V and 6 from J, leaving 17 bases between them. The CDR3 sequence is CASSLLAGPRIEQYF. The CDR3 DNA follows: TGTGCCAGCAGCTTACTCGCGGGGCCCAGGATCGAGCAGTACTTC.

J is TRBJ2-5 and V is TRBV7-9, with D possibly matching TRBD2 (6 bases). This CDR3 is 12 amino acids long. Germline CDR1 and CDR2: SEHNR and FQNEAQ (reference sequence). The V end lost 7 bases, the J end lost 7 bases, and 13 bases lay between the germline ends. CDR3 sequence reads: CASTRLEGTQYF. DNA for the CDR3: TGTGCCAGCACTCGACTGGAGGGGACCCAGTACTTC. Using reference TRBV7-9 and TRBJ2-5 for the parts outside the CDR3, the full variable domain is DTGVSQNPRHKITKRGQNVTFRCDPISEHNRLYWYRQTLGQGPEFLTYFQNEAQLEKSRLLSDRFSAERPKGSFSTLEIQRTEQGDSAMYLCASTRLEGTQYFGPGTRLLVL.

The V call is TRBV9, the J call TRBJ2-7; D tentatively reads TRBD1 or TRBD2 (9 bases each). This CDR3 contains 16 residues. Trimming left V 4 bases short and J 3 bases short, with 20 bases between. The germline V gene encodes CDR1 SGDLS and CDR2 YYNGEE. CDR3 protein: CASSPSGTGIYYEQYF. The CDR3 DNA sequence: TGTGCCAGCAGCCCTAGCGGGACAGGGATTTACTACGAGCAGTACTTC.

The V and J genes are TRBV27 and TRBJ1-5; 9 bases line up with TRBD1. The CDR3 sequence is 16 residues long. V was pared by 1 base and J by 2 bases, with 3 bases of the junction left unmatched. Germline V gene lookup returns CDR1 MNHEY and CDR2 SMNVEV (reference sequence). For the CDR3, the DNA is TGTGCCAGCAGTTTATGGGGGACAGGGCGCAATCAGCCCCAGCATTTT. It specifies CASSLWGTGRNQPQHF.

This clone turned up a few times. Distinct nucleotide sequences in the sample also encode this CDR3. CDR3 amino acids: CASSLLGGGNQPQHF. CDR3 DNA: TGTGCCAGCAGTCTACTAGGGGGAGGCAATCAGCCCCAGCATTTT. The chain employs TRBV6-5 and TRBJ1-5, with TRBD1 as a possible D gene (6 bases). The length of the CDR3 is 15 residues. Trimming cost V 5 bases and J 2 bases, with 13 bases left between them. Germline values: CDR1 MNHEY, CDR2 SVGAGI.

The chain has TRBV5-4 and TRBJ1-2; possible D gene TRBD1, 5 bases. This CDR3 has 16 residues. The V gene lost 3 bases and the J gene lost 0 bases, with 15 bases spanning the gap. Germline V gene sequence: CDR1 SGHNT, CDR2 YYREEE (reference sequence). Here the CDR3 reads CASSSNRDGSNYGYTF. The CDR3 region has the DNA TGTGCCAGCAGCTCAAACCGGGACGGATCTAACTATGGCTACACCTTC.

The chain joins TRBV5-6 to TRBJ2-2; D might be TRBD2 (6 bases). The V end lost 0 bases, the J end lost 5 bases, and 20 bases lay between the germline ends. The CDR3 spans 18 residues. CDR1 is SGHDT and CDR2 is YYEEEE in the germline V gene. The CDR3 DNA is TGTGCCAGCAGCTTGGGGGACTTGTTATCCCGCGGGACCGGGGAGCTGTTTTTT. As protein: CASSLGDLLSRGTGELFF.

The rearrangement uses TRBV7-2 and TRBJ1-5, with D unclear. The length of the CDR3 is 15 residues. V lost 5 bases and J 0 bases, leaving 11 bases between the germline ends. Looked up from germline, CDR1 is SGHTA and CDR2 is FQGNSA. CDR3 bases: TGTGCCAGCAGCGCCGGACCCTATAGCAATCAGCCCCAGCATTTT. This codes for CASSAGPYSNQPQHF.

This chain links TRBV28 with TRBJ1-5; 12 nucleotides agree with TRBD1. Germline CDR1 is MDHEN and CDR2 is SYDVKM. Trimming at V came to 1 base and at J to 7 bases, leaving 5 bases not matched to a gene. The CDR3 contains 16 residues. The CDR3 loop reads CASSLSGTGGRQPQHF. CDR3 DNA: TGTGCCAGCAGTTTATCCGGGACAGGGGGCCGGCAGCCCCAGCATTTT.

The CDR3 protein is CASQRGLAGKNIQYF. DNA for the CDR3: TGTGCCAGCCAGCGGGGGCTAGCAGGCAAAAACATTCAGTACTTC. The chain employs TRBV6-5 and TRBJ2-4; 8 bases are shared with TRBD2. Germline CDR1 MNHEY, CDR2 SVGAGI. This CDR3 is built from 15 residues. J lost 3 bases, V lost 8 bases, and 9 bases had no gene match.

This chain links TRBV7-8 with TRBJ1-5, with D unresolved. The CDR3 consists of 16 residues. Germline values: CDR1 SGHVS, CDR2 FQNEAQ. Trimming pared 3 bases from V and 6 bases from J, leaving 18 bases between. The CDR3 spells CASSFGLGFVTQPQHF. In DNA form, the CDR3 reads TGTGCCAGCAGCTTCGGTTTGGGGTTTGTAACTCAGCCCCAGCATTTT.

This chain connects TRBV10-3 to TRBJ1-1; a weak D match, TRBD1 (6 bases). This CDR3 is 18 amino acids long. CDR1 and CDR2 from the germline V gene are ENHRY and SYGVKD. Trimming took off 6 bases at V and 6 bases at J, with 29 bases between the two ends. DNA of the CDR3: TGTGCCATCAGGGGAACCGGGACAACTCACCGAGGGAATGCTGAAGCTTTCTTT. Its translation is CAIRGTGTTHRGNAEAFF.